One sample yielded the 24 T cell receptor beta chains listed below, sequenced in a study of blood T cell repertoires in COVID-19. TCRdb's table, derived via immunoSEQ multiplex PCR, lists solely in-frame clones and lacks some. The repertoire consists of about 230,000 clones, with around 84% occurring once and the leading ten covering roughly 12%. Sequencing used peripheral blood. These receptor sequences come from a man aged 45-65 years with COVID-19, enrolled during active disease.

The V gene is TRBV5-1, the J gene TRBJ2-7; weak D call: TRBD1 (6 bases). The CDR3 is 15 residues long. The V and J ends lost 4 bases and 2 bases respectively, with 16 bases between them. CDR1 and CDR2 from the germline V gene are SGHRS and YFSETQ. Written as DNA, the CDR3 is TGCGCCAGCAGCCCCTCAGGGGTTTTCGCCTACGAGCAGTACTTC. The encoded protein is CASSPSGVFAYEQYF.

This chain connects TRBV5-4 to TRBJ2-3; a possible D gene is TRBD2 (6 bases). From germline, CDR1 is SGHNT and CDR2 YYREEE (reference sequence). The length of the CDR3 is 17 residues. The germline V and J ends were trimmed by 0 bases and 2 bases, with 16 bases remaining between them. CDR3 region: CASSLEPDGGFTDTQYF. The CDR3 nucleotides read TGTGCCAGCAGCTTGGAACCTGACGGGGGATTCACAGATACGCAGTATTTT.

The chain couples TRBV7-9 to TRBJ1-2; 8 bases map to TRBD1. Germline V gene lookup returns CDR1 SEHNR and CDR2 FQNEAQ (reference sequence). The V and J ends lost 2 bases and 3 bases, in that order; junction bases with no gene match: 5. The CDR3 runs 15 residues. The CDR3 is CASSLLQGADYGYTF. Written as DNA, the CDR3 is TGTGCCAGCAGCTTACTCCAGGGGGCGGACTATGGCTACACCTTC.

This clone was recorded only once. The J gene is TRBJ2-2, the V gene TRBV2; D may be TRBD2 (5 bases). V shed 7 bases and J shed 6 bases, with 12 bases lying between them. The CDR3 contains 13 residues. Germline V CDR1 and CDR2: SNHLY, FYNNEI. In DNA form, the CDR3 reads TGTGCCAGCACTCGGGGAGTTGCCGGGGAGCTGTTTTTT. This codes for CASTRGVAGELFF.

The chain links TRBV7-2 to TRBJ1-1; 11 bases fit TRBD1. Trimming at V came to 4 bases and at J to 6 bases, leaving 4 bases not matched to a gene. Germline CDR1 is SGHTA and CDR2 is FQGNSA. CDR3 length: 14 residues. In DNA form, the CDR3 reads TGTGCCAGCAGCTCGGACAGGGGGCGTGCTGAAGCTTTCTTT. Its translation: CASSSDRGRAEAFF.

The chain uses TRBV10-3 and TRBJ2-2; a possible D gene is TRBD1 (5 bases). Germline CDR1 ENHRY, CDR2 SYGVKD. V lost 3 bases and J lost 4, with 12 bases in between. This CDR3 spans 15 amino acids. Here the CDR3 DNA reads TGTGCCATCAGTGATTACCGGACACCCACCGGGGAGCTGTTTTTT. This sequence encodes CAISDYRTPTGELFF.

The chain joins TRBV30 to TRBJ2-4, with 7 bases identical to TRBD2. The CDR3 extends over 14 amino acids. From germline, CDR1 is GTSNPN and CDR2 SVGIG (reference sequence). The CDR3 DNA reads TGTGCATGTATAGCGGGTCTAGCCAAAAACATTCAGTACTTC. Encoded protein: CACIAGLAKNIQYF.

The chain has TRBV19 and TRBJ2-2; D possibly corresponds to TRBD1 (6 bases). The CDR3 has 15 amino acids. V was clipped by 6 bases and J by 4 bases, with 15 bases between them. Germline CDR1 reads LNHDA; CDR2 reads SQIVND (reference sequence). The CDR3 loop reads CASSVGQTLTGELFF. As DNA, the CDR3 is TGTGCCAGTAGCGTCGGACAGACACTCACCGGGGAGCTGTTTTTT.

This chain uses TRBV6-2 or TRBV6-3 with TRBJ2-5, with 7 bases lining up with TRBD1. The V gene's germline CDR1 is MNHEY and CDR2 SVGEGT. The CDR3 runs to 16 residues. Trimming took 5 bases from V and 7 from J; bases not matched to a gene: 16. CDR3 protein: CASSPAGTAVLGTQYF. As DNA, the CDR3 is TGTGCCAGCAGTCCAGCCGGGACAGCCGTACTAGGGACCCAGTACTTC.

The rearrangement links TRBV12-3 or TRBV12-4 to TRBJ2-1, with D uncertain. With 6 bases removed from V and 7 bases from J, the gap between germline ends came to 10 bases. There are 12 residues in the CDR3. This CDR3 reads CASSLGGNEQFF. CDR3 in DNA: TGTGCCAGCAGCCTAGGTGGAAATGAGCAGTTCTTC.

The chain is built from TRBV6-5 and TRBJ2-7; TRBD2 agrees at 13 bases. CDR1 and CDR2 from the germline V gene are MNHEY and SVGAGI. V was clipped by 6 bases and J by 2 bases; unmatched bases: 4. The CDR3 has 15 amino acids. CDR3 coding DNA: TGTGCCAGCAGCCAACTAGCGGGAGGGCCCTACGAGCAGTACTTC. Translated, it gives CASSQLAGGPYEQYF.

The gene calls are TRBV4-2 and TRBJ1-1, with a tentative D call TRBD1 (6 bases). Germline V gene data show CDR1 as LGHNA and CDR2 as YNFKEQ. Trimming removed 6 bases from V and 3 bases from J, with 17 bases in between. CDR3 length: 15 amino acids. The CDR3 nucleotides read TGTGCCAGCAGGCTGGGACACTCCGGGGACACTGAAGCTTTCTTT. As protein: CASRLGHSGDTEAFF.

This clone was observed a single time. This rearrangement joins TRBV6-5 to TRBJ2-7; 9 bases match TRBD1. Per the germline V gene, CDR1 is MNHEY and CDR2 is SVGAGI. This CDR3 is 13 amino acids long. Unmatched junction bases numbered 10, after V lost 11 bases and J lost 5 bases. The DNA for the CDR3 is TGTGCCGCAAGGGGACAGGGATACAACGAGCAGTACTTC. It specifies CAARGQGYNEQYF.

The chain couples TRBV2 to TRBJ1-6, with a tentative D call TRBD1 (5 bases). Germline V gives CDR1 SNHLY, CDR2 FYNNEI. The CDR3 has 13 amino acids. Trimming left V 3 bases short and J 8 bases short, with 8 bases between. CDR3: CASSEGGYSPLHF. In DNA form, the CDR3 reads TGTGCCAGCAGTGAGGGGGGTTATTCACCCCTCCACTTT. Drawing the rest from reference TRBV2 and TRBJ1-6, the complete variable domain is EPEVTQTPSHQVTQMGQEVILRCVPISNHLYFYWYRQILGQKVEFLVSFYNNEISEKSEIFDDQFSVERPDGSNFTLKIRSTKLEDSAMYFCASSEGGYSPLHFGNGTRLTVT.

V gene TRBV18 combines with J gene TRBJ2-3; TRBD1 matches at 9 bases. This CDR3 is built from 17 residues. Trimming cost V 4 bases and J 5 bases; bases outside gene matches: 13. The germline V gene encodes CDR1 KGHSH and CDR2 LQKENI. CDR3 in amino acids: CASSLISTGGRQDTQYF. CDR3 DNA sequence: TGTGCCAGCTCACTCATTTCAACAGGGGGCAGACAAGATACGCAGTATTTT.

V and J are TRBV29-1 and TRBJ1-1; the D gene is possibly TRBD1 (5 bases). Germline CDR1 is SQVTM and CDR2 is ANQGSEA. The CDR3 spans 16 residues. The V gene lost 1 base and the J gene lost 0 bases, with 15 bases spanning the gap. The DNA for the CDR3 is TGCAGCGTTGAAGGGGGCCAGGGAAACATGAACACTGAAGCTTTCTTT. It translates to CSVEGGQGNMNTEAFF.

This chain connects TRBV30 to TRBJ1-3; TRBD1 agrees at 10 bases. The CDR3 spans 15 residues. Germline lookup yields CDR1 GTSNPN and CDR2 SVGIG (reference sequence). Trimming at V came to 3 bases and at J to 2 bases, leaving 4 bases not matched to a gene. CDR3: CAWSPGQGTGNTIYF. For the CDR3, the DNA is TGTGCCTGGAGCCCGGGACAGGGGACTGGAAACACCATATATTTT.

This sequence joins TRBV9 and TRBJ1-6; no definite D call. This CDR3 is 13 amino acids long. Germline V gene data show CDR1 as SGDLS and CDR2 as YYNGEE. V was pared by 7 bases and J by 7 bases, with 12 bases between. The CDR3 region is CASSREGNSPLHF. CDR3 in DNA: TGTGCCAGCTCACGGGAAGGCAATTCACCCCTCCACTTT.

The chain is built from TRBV19 and TRBJ1-2; D gene unclear. Germline CDR1 LNHDA, CDR2 SQIVND (reference sequence). This CDR3 is 16 amino acids long. The V and J ends lost 2 bases and 4 bases respectively, with 17 bases between them. CDR3 loop: CASSINGGSASYGYTF. The CDR3 DNA is TGTGCCAGTAGTATAAACGGAGGGTCCGCTAGCTATGGCTACACCTTC.

DNA for the CDR3: TGTGCCAGCAGCTTAGTGGGAGGGATAAATAATTCACCCCTCCACTTT. Protein: CASSLVGGINNSPLHF. The genes are TRBV7-2 and TRBJ1-6, with D uncertain. Germline V gives CDR1 SGHTA, CDR2 FQGNSA. Between the trimmed V and J ends, which lost 1 base and 5 bases, there was a span of 12 bases. The CDR3 length is 16 residues.

This sequence joins TRBV7-8 and TRBJ2-5; tentatively, D is TRBD1 (6 bases). Trimming took off 5 bases at V and 1 base at J, with 20 bases between the two ends. The CDR3 is 17 residues long. CDR1 and CDR2 from the germline V gene are SGHVS and FQNEAQ. This CDR3 is CASSASGQGSRQETQYF. DNA for the CDR3: TGTGCCAGCAGCGCTAGTGGCCAGGGGAGCCGCCAAGAGACCCAGTACTTC. Full variable domain (outside the CDR3, taken from reference TRBV7-8 and TRBJ2-5): GAGVSQSPRYKVAKRGQDVALRCDPISGHVSLFWYQQALGQGPEFLTYFQNEAQLDKSGLPSDRFFAERPEGSVSTLKIQRTQQEDSAVYLCASSASGQGSRQETQYFGPGTRLLVL.

The chain employs TRBV7-9 and TRBJ1-2, with D tentatively TRBD1 (6 bases). The CDR3 runs to 13 residues. Germline CDR1 is SEHNR and CDR2 is FQNEAQ (reference sequence). Between the trimmed V and J ends, which lost 2 bases and 5 bases, there was a span of 9 bases. CDR3 nucleotide sequence: TGTGCCAGCAGCTTACAGGGGAGTTATGGCTACACCTTC. Its protein is CASSLQGSYGYTF. The whole variable domain, filled in from reference TRBV7-9 and TRBJ1-2, reads DTGVSQNPRHKITKRGQNVTFRCDPISEHNRLYWYRQTLGQGPEFLTYFQNEAQLEKSRLLSDRFSAERPKGSFSTLEIQRTEQGDSAMYLCASSLQGSYGYTFGSGTRLTVV.

This clone was recorded a few times. The chain uses TRBV10-3 and TRBJ2-5; 10 bases match TRBD1. The CDR3 totals 16 residues. The V and J ends lost 3 bases and 5 bases, in that order; junction bases with no gene match: 9. The V gene's germline CDR1 is ENHRY and CDR2 SYGVKD. DNA for the CDR3: TGTGCCATCAGTGACCAGGGGACAGGGGTAGGGGAGACCCAGTACTTC. It codes for CAISDQGTGVGETQYF.

The chain joins TRBV7-9 to TRBJ2-2, with D maybe TRBD1 (5 bases). V was pared by 5 bases and J by 6 bases, with 19 bases between. The CDR3 sequence is 16 residues long. The germline gives CDR1 SEHNR, CDR2 FQNEAQ (reference sequence). The CDR3 here is CASSPVGRLGAGELFF. Written as DNA, the CDR3 is TGTGCCAGCAGCCCCGTGGGGCGCCTGGGCGCCGGGGAGCTGTTTTTT.